A single sample is the source of the 25 T cell receptor beta chains below, sequenced in a study of cytomegalovirus exposure and HLA in healthy donors. PCR employed 60 Vbeta and 13 Jbeta primers. Profiled with immunoSEQ multiplex PCR; TCRdb holds only in-frame clones, not every one. This table holds 95,000 to 150,000 clones, about 80% found once. What was sequenced was PBMCs. These receptors were taken from a young man in good health and CMV-seropositive.

In nucleotides, the CDR3 is TGTGCCAGCAGCTTCAAGAGCTCTGGAAACACCATATATTTT. The encoded protein is CASSFKSSGNTIYF. The chain has TRBV7-2 and TRBJ1-3, with unresolved D. V was clipped by 3 bases and J by 0 bases, with 6 bases between them. The CDR3 covers 14 residues. Germline values: CDR1 SGHTA, CDR2 FQGNSA.

V is TRBV4-1 and J is TRBJ1-2, with D perhaps TRBD1 (5 bases). V was trimmed by 0 bases and J by 4 bases, leaving 15 bases between them. Germline values: CDR1 MGHRA, CDR2 YSYEKL. CDR3 length equals 16 residues. The CDR3 DNA reads as TGCGCCAGCAGCCAAGAACGGCCGACAGCTTCCTATGGCTACACCTTC. Translated: CASSQERPTASYGYTF.

The rearrangement uses TRBV28 and TRBJ2-7, with 10 bases matching TRBD1. The CDR3 has 16 residues. V gave up 3 bases and J gave up 3 bases; unmatched junction bases: 8. CDR1 is MDHEN, CDR2 SYDVKM, per germline. This CDR3 reads CASSFALGTGDYEQYF. The CDR3 DNA reads as TGTGCCAGCAGTTTTGCACTCGGGACAGGGGACTACGAGCAGTACTTC.

The chain combines TRBV7-9 with TRBJ1-5, with D possibly matching TRBD1 (5 bases). Per germline, CDR1 SEHNR and CDR2 FQNEAQ (reference sequence). This CDR3 contains 13 residues. Trimming shortened V by 5 bases and J by 3 bases, and 8 bases separated the two germline ends. Here the CDR3 reads CASSRTHNQPQHF. CDR3 DNA sequence: TGTGCCAGCAGCCGGACACACAATCAGCCCCAGCATTTT.

The CDR3 reads CASSVSRSNQPQHF. The CDR3 bases are TGTGCCAGCAGTGTTTCTAGGAGCAATCAGCCCCAGCATTTT. The chain is built from TRBV27 and TRBJ1-5; no reliable D call. This CDR3 has 14 amino acids. Looked up from germline, CDR1 is MNHEY and CDR2 is SMNVEV (reference sequence). V lost 5 bases and J lost 1, with 9 bases in between.

The chain combines TRBV28 with TRBJ1-3; 7 positions match TRBD1. Germline assignment: CDR1 MDHEN and CDR2 SYDVKM. Trimming took 6 bases from V and 0 from J; bases not matched to a gene: 8. The CDR3 is made up of 16 amino acids. The CDR3 bases are TGTGCCAGCAGATCCACAGGGGTAGGCTCTGGAAACACCATATATTTT. Translating it yields CASRSTGVGSGNTIYF. Full variable domain (rest looked up from reference TRBV28 and TRBJ1-3): DVKVTQSSRYLVKRTGEKVFLECVQDMDHENMFWYRQDPGLGLRLIYFSYDVKMKEKGDIPEGYSVSREKKERFSLILESASTNQTSMYLCASRSTGVGSGNTIYFGEGSWLTVV.

The rearrangement uses TRBV5-1 and TRBJ2-7, with 8 positions matching TRBD2. V was pared by 2 bases and J by 6 bases, with 1 base of the junction left unmatched. The V gene's germline CDR1 is SGHRS and CDR2 YFSETQ. The CDR3 covers 12 residues. As DNA, the CDR3 is TGCGCCAGCAGCTTAAGCGGGAGCGAGCAGTACTTC. This translates into CASSLSGSEQYF.

The chain recombines TRBV27 with TRBJ2-7, with D maybe TRBD2 (7 bases). The CDR3 sequence is 15 residues long. With 2 bases removed from V and 4 bases from J, the gap between germline ends came to 15 bases. Germline V gene data show CDR1 as MNHEY and CDR2 as SMNVEV (reference sequence). CDR3 nucleotide sequence: TGTGCCAGCAGTTTAATGGGGGGGCGGCTGTACGAGCAGTACTTC. As protein: CASSLMGGRLYEQYF.

V usage is TRBV6-6 and J usage is TRBJ2-7, with a tentative D call TRBD1 (6 bases). The germline V and J ends were trimmed by 2 bases and 1 base, with 12 bases remaining between them. The CDR3 runs to 15 residues. Germline V gene data show CDR1 as MNHNY and CDR2 as SVGAGI (reference sequence). In nucleotides, the CDR3 is TGTGCCAGCAGTTACACCCAGGGGCTTTCCTACGAGCAGTACTTC. Translation gives CASSYTQGLSYEQYF.

The chain joins TRBV5-1 to TRBJ1-1, with TRBD1 identical over 8 bases. Germline V gene data show CDR1 as SGHRS and CDR2 as YFSETQ. This CDR3 has 14 amino acids. V lost 3 bases, J lost 4 bases, and 5 bases stayed unmatched. In nucleotides, the CDR3 is TGCGCCAGCAGCTCGCAGGGGGCGCGCACTGAAGCTTTCTTT. Residues: CASSSQGARTEAFF. Full variable domain (rest looked up from reference TRBV5-1 and TRBJ1-1): KAGVTQTPRYLIKTRGQQVTLSCSPISGHRSVSWYQQTPGQGLQFLFEYFSETQRNKGNFPGRFSGRQFSNSRSEMNVSTLELGDSALYLCASSSQGARTEAFFGQGTRLTVV.

Here the CDR3 DNA reads TGTGCCAGCAGCGGGACAGGGAGGAACAATGAGCAGTTCTTC. Amino acids: CASSGTGRNNEQFF. The genes are TRBV27 and TRBJ2-1; 9 positions agree with TRBD1. Germline V gene sequence: CDR1 MNHEY, CDR2 SMNVEV (reference sequence). V lost 6 bases and J lost 5; bases outside the gene matches: 5. CDR3 length: 14 residues.

This clone is a singleton in its sample. The rearrangement joins TRBV4-1 to TRBJ2-1, with 8 bases matching TRBD1. J was trimmed by 1 base and V by 1 base; bases with no gene match: 9. The CDR3 is 18 residues long. CDR1 is MGHRA and CDR2 is YSYEKL in the germline V gene. The CDR3 is CASSQVAAGTGSYNEQFF. The CDR3 bases are TGCGCCAGCAGCCAAGTGGCCGCGGGGACAGGTTCCTACAATGAGCAGTTCTTC.

The chain recombines TRBV2 with TRBJ2-1; 9 bases agree with TRBD2. After removal of 2 bases from V and 5 bases from J, the junction contained 4 bases not matched to a gene. CDR1 is SNHLY and CDR2 is FYNNEI in the germline V gene. The CDR3 covers 15 residues. In DNA form, the CDR3 reads TGTGCCAGCAGTGAACGGGCTAGCGGGAACAATGAGCAGTTCTTC. As protein: CASSERASGNNEQFF.

On this clone: Other DNA sequences in the same sample also yield this CDR3. The CDR3 sequence: CSVDRGTEAFF. In DNA form, the CDR3 reads TGCAGCGTTGACAGGGGAACTGAAGCTTTCTTT. V is TRBV29-1 and J is TRBJ1-1; D possibly corresponds to TRBD1 (6 bases). Per the germline V gene, CDR1 is SQVTM and CDR2 is ANQGSEA. The CDR3 consists of 11 residues. V lost 3 bases, J lost 5 bases, and 7 bases lay in between.

The chain has TRBV25-1 and TRBJ2-3; D possibly corresponds to TRBD1 (5 bases). V was cut by 6 bases and J by 3 bases, with 16 bases left in between. CDR1 and CDR2 from the germline V gene are MGHDK and SYGVNS. The CDR3 is 15 residues long. Written as DNA, the CDR3 is TGTGCCAGCAGCCCAATAGGATCAGGGACAGATACGCAGTATTTT. Protein product: CASSPIGSGTDTQYF.

The chain carries TRBV15 and TRBJ2-2, with a tentative D call TRBD2 (5 bases). Germline V CDR1 and CDR2: LNHNV, YYDKDF (reference sequence). The CDR3 has 14 amino acids. With 1 base removed from V and 4 bases from J, the gap between germline ends came to 7 bases. CDR3 nucleotides: TGTGCCACCAGCAGAGGTCGGGGCACCGGGGAGCTGTTTTTT. Translated, it gives CATSRGRGTGELFF.

This clone was picked up a small number of times. This chain joins TRBV27 and TRBJ2-7; D not certain. Trimming took 5 bases from V and 3 from J, leaving 8 bases between them. From germline, CDR1 is MNHEY and CDR2 SMNVEV (reference sequence). The CDR3 length is 12 residues. CDR3 loop: CASSPTGYEQYF. The CDR3 DNA reads as TGTGCCAGCAGTCCCACGGGCTACGAGCAGTACTTC.

This clone was observed a few times. The rearrangement uses TRBV7-8 and TRBJ2-1; 7 bases are a match to TRBD1. Germline loops: CDR1 SGHVS, CDR2 FQNEAQ. The V segment lost 5 bases and the J segment 4 bases; nucleotides outside the gene matches: 14. The CDR3 loop spans 17 amino acids. The CDR3 sequence: CASSLYTGDLLYNEQFF. CDR3 DNA sequence: TGTGCCAGCAGCCTTTATACAGGGGACCTACTGTACAATGAGCAGTTCTTC.

This chain uses TRBV19 with TRBJ2-1, with 10 bases identical to TRBD1. The CDR3 has 15 residues. Per germline, CDR1 LNHDA and CDR2 SQIVND (reference sequence). Trimming at V came to 9 bases and at J to 4 bases, leaving 9 bases not matched to a gene. In DNA, the CDR3 is TGTGCCAGCAAGACCGGGACAGGGGTTTACAATGAGCAGTTCTTC. Its protein product is CASKTGTGVYNEQFF. Combining the CDR3 with reference TRBV19 and TRBJ2-1 gives the whole variable domain DGGITQSPKYLFRKEGQNVTLSCEQNLNHDAMYWYRQDPGQGLRLIYYSQIVNDFQKGDIAEGYSVSREKKESFPLTVTSAQKNPTAFYLCASKTGTGVYNEQFFGPGTRLTVL.

The chain combines TRBV7-6 with TRBJ2-7, with 11 bases identical to TRBD2. The CDR3 spans 16 residues. V gave up 5 bases and J gave up 1 base; unmatched junction bases: 7. The germline CDR1 and CDR2 sequences are SGHVS and FNYEAQ. CDR3 sequence (DNA): TGTGCCAGCAGCCACACTAGCGGGAGATCGTCCTACGAGCAGTACTTC. Translated, it gives CASSHTSGRSSYEQYF. The variable domain in full, with the rest retrieved from reference TRBV7-6 and TRBJ2-7, is GAGVSQSPRYKVTKRGQDVALRCDPISGHVSLYWYRQALGQGPEFLTYFNYEAQQDKSGLPNDRFSAERPEGSISTLTIQRTEQRDSAMYRCASSHTSGRSSYEQYFGPGTRLTVT.

The chain joins TRBV4-3 to TRBJ2-7, with 10 bases identical to TRBD2. The CDR3 sequence is 18 residues long. Germline V gene data show CDR1 as LGHNA and CDR2 as YSLEER. V was pared by 1 base and J by 7 bases, with 16 bases of the junction left unmatched. The DNA of the CDR3 is TGCGCCAGCAGCCAAGGTCGCGTGACTAGCGGGCAGACGTGGGAGCAGTACTTC. Translating gives CASSQGRVTSGQTWEQYF.

The V and J genes are TRBV25-1 and TRBJ1-1, with 8 bases aligning to TRBD1. Germline V gene data show CDR1 as MGHDK and CDR2 as SYGVNS. V was pared by 5 bases and J by 7 bases, with 9 bases of the junction left unmatched. The CDR3 spans 14 residues. The CDR3 here is CASSSGGQGGEAFF. CDR3 bases: TGTGCCAGCAGTTCCGGTGGACAGGGCGGTGAAGCTTTCTTT.

The rearrangement joins TRBV18 to TRBJ2-7; tentatively, D is TRBD1 (5 bases). CDR1 and CDR2 (germline): KGHSH, LQKENI. The CDR3 runs to 14 residues. The ends were cut back, 6 bases at V and 2 bases at J, with 14 bases in the middle. DNA of the CDR3: TGTGCCAGCTCCCCCGGAGCCAGGGCCTACGAGCAGTACTTC. As protein: CASSPGARAYEQYF.

This chain joins TRBV7-3 and TRBJ2-3; 8 bases match TRBD2. The CDR3 length is 15 residues. The junction had 4 bases not matched to a gene; V was cut back by 1 base and J by 4 bases. In germline, CDR1 is SGHTA, CDR2 FQGTGA. The CDR3 coding sequence is TGTGCCAGCAGCTTAATCGCAGCGGGAGCAGATACGCAGTATTTT. This codes for CASSLIAAGADTQYF.

V is TRBV7-3 and J is TRBJ2-6; no firm D call. The CDR3 spans 16 residues. Trimming cost V 5 bases and J 2 bases, with 13 bases left between them. CDR1 is SGHTA and CDR2 is FQGTGA in the germline V gene. The CDR3 loop reads CASSLTTDAGANVLTF. In DNA, the CDR3 is TGTGCCAGCAGCCTCACAACAGACGCTGGGGCCAACGTCCTGACTTTC.